These 9 T cell receptor beta chains were sequenced from one sample in a study of cytomegalovirus exposure and HLA in healthy donors. The PCR employed 60 Vbeta primers together with 13 Jbeta primers. Only in-frame clones appear in the TCRdb table, and some are missing; sequencing was by immunoSEQ multiplex PCR. Of some 190,000 clones listed, 75% to 85% were seen once; the top ten hold about 1.6%. Sequenced sample: PBMCs. The receptors stem from a man younger than 35 in good health and CMV-seronegative.

The chain carries TRBV6-6 and TRBJ1-2; D perhaps matches TRBD1 (5 bases). CDR3 length: 16 amino acids. CDR1 and CDR2 (germline): MNHNY, SVGAGI (reference sequence). V was pared by 5 bases and J by 1 base, with 17 bases between. In DNA form, the CDR3 reads TGTGCCAGCAGTGGACCCGGGACTCGGGATAACTATGGCTACACCTTC. Translation: CASSGPGTRDNYGYTF.

The V call is TRBV27, the J call TRBJ2-3; 16 nucleotides match TRBD2. CDR3 length equals 20 residues. Trimming at V came to 7 bases and at J to 1 base, leaving 14 bases not matched to a gene. Germline CDR1 MNHEY, CDR2 SMNVEV (reference sequence). The chain's CDR3 is CASTLRGLAGGHPGTDTQYF. CDR3 sequence (DNA): TGTGCCAGCACCCTTAGGGGACTAGCGGGGGGGCACCCAGGCACAGATACGCAGTATTTT.

The chain carries TRBV7-9 and TRBJ2-4; possible D gene TRBD1, 6 bases. Germline CDR1 reads SEHNR; CDR2 reads FQNEAQ (reference sequence). The V gene lost 4 bases and the J gene lost 1 base, with 14 bases spanning the gap. This CDR3 is built from 16 residues. The CDR3 DNA sequence: TGTGCCAGCAGCTCTCCACAGGGCTTGGCCAAAAACATTCAGTACTTC. This translates into CASSSPQGLAKNIQYF.

The chain links TRBV6-5 to TRBJ2-3; maybe TRBD2 (5 bases). In germline, CDR1 is MNHEY, CDR2 SVGAGI. The CDR3 contains 15 residues. The V end was cut by 6 bases, the J end by 0 bases, with 13 bases between. This CDR3 is CASRRALGSTDTQYF. Here the CDR3 DNA reads TGTGCCAGCAGGCGGGCCCTAGGGAGCACAGATACGCAGTATTTT.

This clone was seen a few times. This chain uses TRBV6-5 with TRBJ2-7, with TRBD1 identical over 8 bases. The CDR3 runs 16 residues. Germline loops: CDR1 MNHEY, CDR2 SVGAGI. V was clipped by 4 bases and J by 2 bases; unmatched bases: 10. The CDR3 here is CASSLTGAATTYEQYF. The CDR3 bases are TGTGCCAGCAGTTTGACAGGGGCTGCGACAACCTACGAGCAGTACTTC.

This clone was observed once. The chain links TRBV29-1 to TRBJ2-4; D might be TRBD1 (5 bases). Trimming pared 3 bases from V and 4 bases from J, leaving 10 bases between. The germline gives CDR1 SQVTM, CDR2 ANQGSEA. This CDR3 comprises 13 residues. The CDR3 loop is CSVEGQEKNIQYF. CDR3 nucleotide sequence: TGCAGCGTTGAGGGGCAGGAAAAAAACATTCAGTACTTC.

In its sample, this clone was seen a few times. This chain connects TRBV11-2 to TRBJ2-7; the D gene is possibly TRBD2 (6 bases). Germline CDR1 and CDR2: SGHAT and FQNNGV. This CDR3 contains 15 residues. V gave up 5 bases and J gave up 3 bases, with 17 bases separating them. CDR3 protein: CASSPVGFGGYEQYF. In DNA, the CDR3 is TGTGCCAGCAGCCCAGTAGGGTTCGGGGGCTACGAGCAGTACTTC.

The chain links TRBV2 to TRBJ2-2, with TRBD1 matching over 8 bases. The CDR3 consists of 17 residues. Looked up from germline, CDR1 is SNHLY and CDR2 is FYNNEI. With 2 bases clipped from V and 0 bases from J, the junction kept 5 bases outside the gene matches. The CDR3 spells CASSEMRTGSNTGELFF. For the CDR3, the DNA is TGTGCCAGCAGTGAAATGAGGACAGGGTCGAACACCGGGGAGCTGTTTTTT. The full variable domain, rest sourced from reference TRBV2 and TRBJ2-2, is EPEVTQTPSHQVTQMGQEVILRCVPISNHLYFYWYRQILGQKVEFLVSFYNNEISEKSEIFDDQFSVERPDGSNFTLKIRSTKLEDSAMYFCASSEMRTGSNTGELFFGEGSRLTVL.

This clone has only a few counts. The V and J genes are TRBV6-5 and TRBJ1-1, with TRBD1 as a possible D gene (5 bases). The CDR3 length is 13 residues. Trimming stripped 7 bases from V and 4 bases from J, with 13 bases between. The germline CDR1 and CDR2 sequences are MNHEY and SVGAGI. The CDR3 loop is CASTPRQLTEAFF. Here the CDR3 DNA reads TGTGCCAGCACCCCAAGACAGCTCACTGAAGCTTTCTTT.